This TCR beta chain derives from a study of Ad26.COV2.S vaccination and SARS-CoV-2 variants. The overall study: Administration of Ad26.COV2.S was intramuscular, either once or twice 56 days apart. Study findings and constraints: Spike-specific TCR breadth in vaccine recipients exceeded that seen in placebo recipients.

The table came from immunoSEQ multiplex PCR; TCRdb's copy has only in-frame clones and leaves some out. The data show 320,000 or so clones, with under 90% seen just once and around 5.5% held by the top ten. Details on this clone: Its antigen is not known.

Noted treatment: over 15 received Ad26.COV2.S at low or high dose, single or two shots; about 5 received placebo; per-sample allocation not given. Specimen acquisition occurred on day 63 following the initial vaccine or placebo injection. The germline V gene has CDR1 LGHDT and CDR2 YNNKEL (reference sequence). This CDR3 is 15 amino acids long. V shed 4 bases and J 0 bases; nucleotides not matched to a gene: 4. The sequence was obtained from a person between 18 and 65 years old who received the Ad26.COV2.S COVID-19 vaccine or a placebo. The specimen comprised peripheral blood, sampled in a trial of Ad26.COV2.S vaccine versus placebo. This chain joins TRBV3-1 (or the pseudogene TRBV3-2) and TRBJ2-7, with 9 bases lining up with TRBD2. The CDR3, as DNA: TGTGCCAGCAGCCCAAGGCGGGGGGGCTCCTACGAGCAGTACTTC. It codes for CASSPRRGGSYEQYF.